This T cell receptor (beta chain) appears in the sequencing data of a study of tumour-infiltrating T cells in Burkitt lymphoma. This clone is judged large. Here immunoSEQ multiplex PCR was the method, and the copy in TCRdb shows in-frame clones only, minus some. The repertoire holds over 2,000 clones, with over 12% as singletons. This CDR3 contains 14 residues. V gave up 4 bases and J gave up 3 bases; unmatched junction bases: 2. Germline V gene data show CDR1 as SGHRS and CDR2 as YFSETQ. This receptor was identified in a human donor with Burkitt lymphoma. This chain joins TRBV5-1 and TRBJ1-1; 11 nucleotides align to TRBD1. The sequenced sample was tumor tissue. CDR3 loop: CASSTGQGDTEAFF. CDR3 DNA: TGCGCCAGCAGCACGGGACAGGGGGACACTGAAGCTTTCTTT.